This TCR beta chain was profiled in a study of T cell responses to AZD1222 COVID-19 vaccine. The study's findings and limits: Of the AZD1222 recipients, only 5 or 6 were seropositive at baseline. Clonal diversity was possibly underestimated, and white British individuals and females predominated among donors. A reported finding is that nearly half of spike-specific TCRs target unmutated variant regions.

Remarks on this clone: What it binds is not known.

The protocol was immunoSEQ multiplex PCR, while the TCRdb copy is restricted to in-frame clones and leaves out a portion. The table lists 100,000 to 150,000 clones, roughly 92% of them singletons. Trimming removed 0 bases from V and 4 bases from J, with 10 bases in between. CDR3 length equals 15 residues. Germline V CDR1 and CDR2: LGHNA, YSLEER. Pooled together were second doses at about 4 or about 12 weeks. This receptor was obtained from an adult who received the AZD1222 COVID-19 vaccine. The input for sequencing was peripheral blood, taken 28 days after the second AZD1222 dose. The chain carries TRBV4-3 and TRBJ2-1, with a weak D call TRBD2 (6 bases). CDR3 nucleotide sequence: TGCGCCAGCAGCCAAGATTGGACTACTTACAATGAGCAGTTCTTC. The encoded protein is CASSQDWTTYNEQFF.